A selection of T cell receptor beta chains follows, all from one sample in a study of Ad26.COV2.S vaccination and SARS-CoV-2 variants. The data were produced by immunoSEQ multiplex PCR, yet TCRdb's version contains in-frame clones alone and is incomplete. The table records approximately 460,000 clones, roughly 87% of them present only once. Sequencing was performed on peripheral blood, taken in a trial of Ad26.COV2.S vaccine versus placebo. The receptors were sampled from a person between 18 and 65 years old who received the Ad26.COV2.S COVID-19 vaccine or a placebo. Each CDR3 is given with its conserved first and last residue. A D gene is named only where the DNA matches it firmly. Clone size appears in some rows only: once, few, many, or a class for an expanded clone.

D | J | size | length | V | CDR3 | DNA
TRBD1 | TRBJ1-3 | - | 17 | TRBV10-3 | CAISGNTNRGAGNTIYF | TGTGCCATCAGTGGAAATACCAACAGGGGTGCTGGAAACACCATATATTTT
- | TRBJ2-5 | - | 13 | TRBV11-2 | CASSLLIQETQYF | TGTGCCAGCAGCTTGCTGATCCAAGAGACCCAGTACTTC
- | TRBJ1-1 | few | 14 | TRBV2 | CASSGLVSNTEAFF | TGTGCCAGCAGTGGTCTGGTATCGAACACTGAAGCTTTCTTT
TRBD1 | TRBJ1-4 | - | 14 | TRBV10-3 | CAISKQGAAEKLFF | TGTGCCATCAGTAAACAGGGGGCAGCTGAAAAACTGTTTTTT
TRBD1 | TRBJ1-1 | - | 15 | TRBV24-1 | CATSASGTGNTEAFF | TGTGCCACCAGTGCCTCCGGGACAGGGAACACTGAAGCTTTCTTT
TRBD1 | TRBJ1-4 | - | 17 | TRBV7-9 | CASSPPLTGTGGEKLFF | TGTGCCAGCAGCCCCCCTCTAACCGGGACAGGGGGCGAAAAACTGTTTTTT
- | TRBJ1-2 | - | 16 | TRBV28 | CASSPITTGSDYGYTF | TGTGCCAGCAGCCCCATCACCACAGGGTCAGACTATGGCTACACCTTC
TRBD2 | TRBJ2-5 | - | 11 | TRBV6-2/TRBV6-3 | CASSYSSGAHF | TGTGCCAGCAGTTACTCTAGCGGGGCCCACTTC
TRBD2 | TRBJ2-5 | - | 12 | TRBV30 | CAWLAGGETQYF | TGTGCCTGGCTCGCGGGGGGGGAGACCCAGTACTTC
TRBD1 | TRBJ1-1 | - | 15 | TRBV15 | CATSRGQGLNTEAFF | TGTGCCACCAGCAGAGGACAGGGGTTGAACACTGAAGCTTTCTTT
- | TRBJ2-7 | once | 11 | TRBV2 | CASSSFLEQYF | TGTGCCAGCAGTTCCTTTCTCGAGCAGTACTTC
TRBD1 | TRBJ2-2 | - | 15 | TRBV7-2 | CASSSSPQGAGELFF | TGTGCCAGCAGCTCATCTCCGCAGGGGGCCGGGGAGCTGTTTTTT
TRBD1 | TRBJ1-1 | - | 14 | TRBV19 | CASSTAATGSEAFF | TGTGCCAGTAGTACAGCCGCGACAGGGTCTGAAGCTTTCTTT
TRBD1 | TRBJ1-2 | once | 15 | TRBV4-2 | CASSQVEGQLYGYTF | TGTGCCAGCAGCCAAGTAGAGGGACAGCTCTATGGCTACACCTTC
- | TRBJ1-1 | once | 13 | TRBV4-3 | CASSQTWGTEAFF | TGCGCCAGCAGCCAAACATGGGGGACTGAAGCTTTCTTT
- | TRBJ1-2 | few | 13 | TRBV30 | CAWSPGRYYGYTF | TGTGCCTGGAGTCCCGGGAGATATTATGGCTACACCTTC
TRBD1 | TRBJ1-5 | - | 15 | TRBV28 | CASREGTVTNQPQHF | TGTGCCAGCAGAGAGGGGACAGTCACAAATCAGCCCCAGCATTTT
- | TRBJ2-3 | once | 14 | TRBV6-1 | CASSSSERADTQYF | -
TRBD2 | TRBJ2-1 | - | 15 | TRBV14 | CASSHYSGGYNEQFF | TGTGCCAGCAGCCATTATAGCGGGGGCTACAATGAGCAGTTCTTC
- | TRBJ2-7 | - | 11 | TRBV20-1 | CSARTSRLQYF | TGCAGTGCTAGAACCTCTCGGTTGCAGTACTTC
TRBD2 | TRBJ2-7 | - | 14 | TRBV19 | CASTHSGSNYEQYF | TGTGCCAGTACCCATAGCGGGAGCAACTACGAGCAGTACTTC
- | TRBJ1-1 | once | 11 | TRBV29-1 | CSALPGAVAFF | TGCAGCGCCCTCCCCGGGGCTGTAGCTTTCTTT
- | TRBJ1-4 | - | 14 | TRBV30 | CAWSVSLRREKLFF | TGTGCCTGGAGTGTGTCCCTACGTAGAGAAAAACTGTTTTTT
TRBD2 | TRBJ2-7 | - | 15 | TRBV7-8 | CASSRTPPGGSEQYF | TGTGCCAGCAGCCGCACCCCCCCGGGAGGCTCCGAGCAGTACTTC
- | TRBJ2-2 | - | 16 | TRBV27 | CASSLGMTWNTGELFF | TGTGCCAGCAGTTTGGGGATGACTTGGAACACCGGGGAGCTGTTTTTT
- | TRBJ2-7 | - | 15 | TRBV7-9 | CASSSRPQSSYEQYF | TGTGCCAGCAGCTCGAGACCCCAGAGCTCCTACGAGCAGTACTTC
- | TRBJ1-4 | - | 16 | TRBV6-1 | CASSEVRGGFDEKLFF | TGTGCCAGCAGTGAAGTTCGGGGGGGCTTCGATGAAAAACTGTTTTTT
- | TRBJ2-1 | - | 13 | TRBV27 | CASSFGTPNEQFF | TGTGCCAGCAGTTTTGGGACGCCCAATGAGCAGTTCTTC
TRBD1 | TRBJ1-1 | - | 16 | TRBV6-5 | CASSYSGQGLNTEAFF | TGTGCCAGCAGTTACTCGGGACAGGGGTTGAACACTGAAGCTTTCTTT
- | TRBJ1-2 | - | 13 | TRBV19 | CASSIPGVYGYTF | TGTGCCAGTAGTATTCCTGGGGTCTATGGCTACACCTTC
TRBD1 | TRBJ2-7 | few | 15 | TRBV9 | CASSEGTGGRYEQYF | TGTGCCAGCAGCGAAGGGACAGGGGGCAGGTACGAGCAGTACTTC
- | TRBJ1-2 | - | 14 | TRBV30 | CAWSNSIPLYGYTF | TGTGCCTGGAGTAATTCTATACCCCTCTATGGCTACACCTTC